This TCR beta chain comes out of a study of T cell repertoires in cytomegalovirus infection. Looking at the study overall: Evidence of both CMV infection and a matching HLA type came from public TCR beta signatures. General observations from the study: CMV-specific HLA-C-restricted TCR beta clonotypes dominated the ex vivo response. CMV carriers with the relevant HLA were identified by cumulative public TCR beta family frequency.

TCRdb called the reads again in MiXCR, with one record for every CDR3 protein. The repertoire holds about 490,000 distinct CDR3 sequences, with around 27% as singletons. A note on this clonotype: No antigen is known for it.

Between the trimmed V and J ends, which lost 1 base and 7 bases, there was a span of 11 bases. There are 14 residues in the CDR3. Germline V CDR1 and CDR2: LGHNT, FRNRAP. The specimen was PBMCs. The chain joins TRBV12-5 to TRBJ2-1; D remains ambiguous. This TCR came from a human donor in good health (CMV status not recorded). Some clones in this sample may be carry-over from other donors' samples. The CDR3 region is CASGLEDGVNEQFF. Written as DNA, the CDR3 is TGTGCTAGTGGTTTGGAGGATGGGGTGAATGAGCAGTTCTTC.